This T cell receptor (beta chain) is drawn from a study of long-term antiretroviral therapy in people with HIV. Across the whole study: Specimens dating back about a decade before the 2015 immediate-ART recommendation are the oldest included. Regarding the study as a whole: HIV repertoires showed narrower CDR3 length ranges than controls. Transplant-donor-level diversity was not reached after ART, though diversity increased.

This CDR3 has 15 amino acids. CDR1 and CDR2 (germline): LGHNA, YNFKEQ. V shed 0 bases and J shed 8 bases, with 14 bases lying between them. The libraries were made with immunoSEQ v3.0 at survey level. The data were produced by immunoSEQ multiplex PCR, yet TCRdb's version contains in-frame clones alone and is incomplete. Of some 28,000 clones detected, approximately 95% appear once; the ten largest clones hold around 3%. As concerns this clone: Its antigen is unknown.

The receptor was isolated from a man aged 50-59 years with HIV. The chain couples TRBV4-2 to TRBJ2-1; weak D call: TRBD2 (5 bases). The starting material was unsorted PBMCs, obtained 5.3 years after starting antiretroviral therapy. Here the CDR3 DNA reads TGTGCCAGCAGCCAAGATCGGAGGACTTTCGATGAGCAGTTCTTC. Translating gives CASSQDRRTFDEQFF.